This entry is about one T cell receptor beta chain. Within the sample, other DNA sequences also encode this same CDR3. The assay was immunoSEQ multiplex PCR, and TCRdb's table has in-frame clones only and misses some. Here the sample spans approximately 2,000,000 clones, about 90% being singletons. This CDR3 comprises 15 residues. Trimming cost V 0 bases and J 3 bases; bases outside gene matches: 0. CDR1 SGHRS and CDR2 YFSETQ come from the germline V gene. This entry is derived from a study of shared clonotypes between healthy human individuals. Sample: naive CD4+ T cells from PBMCs. Subset given: CD45RA+ positively selected. The sequence was obtained from a man aged 18 to 35 in good health. Some clones in this sample may be carry-over from other donors' samples. The V and J genes are TRBV5-1 and TRBJ2-1; 10 bases map to TRBD2. In DNA, the CDR3 is TGCGCCAGCAGCTTGGGGACTAGCGGCTACAATGAGCAGTTCTTC. This encodes CASSLGTSGYNEQFF. Supplemented by reference TRBV5-1 and TRBJ2-1, the full variable domain reads KAGVTQTPRYLIKTRGQQVTLSCSPISGHRSVSWYQQTPGQGLQFLFEYFSETQRNKGNFPGRFSGRQFSNSRSEMNVSTLELGDSALYLCASSLGTSGYNEQFFGPGTRLTVL.